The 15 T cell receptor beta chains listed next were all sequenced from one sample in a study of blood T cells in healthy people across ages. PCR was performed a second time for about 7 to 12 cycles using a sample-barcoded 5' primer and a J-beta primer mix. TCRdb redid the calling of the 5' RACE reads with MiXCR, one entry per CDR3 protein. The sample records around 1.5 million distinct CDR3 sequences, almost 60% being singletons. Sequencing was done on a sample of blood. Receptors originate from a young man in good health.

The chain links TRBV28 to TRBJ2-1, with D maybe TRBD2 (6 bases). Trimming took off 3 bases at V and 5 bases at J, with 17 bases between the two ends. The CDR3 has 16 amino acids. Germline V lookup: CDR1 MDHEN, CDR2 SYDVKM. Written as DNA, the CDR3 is TGTGCCAGCAGTTTGGGGTTCGGGACTTTTAACAATGAGCAGTTCTTC. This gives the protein CASSLGFGTFNNEQFF. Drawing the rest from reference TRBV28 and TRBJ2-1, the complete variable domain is DVKVTQSSRYLVKRTGEKVFLECVQDMDHENMFWYRQDPGLGLRLIYFSYDVKMKEKGDIPEGYSVSREKKERFSLILESASTNQTSMYLCASSLGFGTFNNEQFFGPGTRLTVL.

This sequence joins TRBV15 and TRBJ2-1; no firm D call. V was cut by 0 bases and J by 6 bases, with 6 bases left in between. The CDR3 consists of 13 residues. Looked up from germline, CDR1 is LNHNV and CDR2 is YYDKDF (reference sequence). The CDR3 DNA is TGTGCCACCAGCAGAGAGGGCCTCAATGAGCAGTTCTTC. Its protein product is CATSREGLNEQFF.

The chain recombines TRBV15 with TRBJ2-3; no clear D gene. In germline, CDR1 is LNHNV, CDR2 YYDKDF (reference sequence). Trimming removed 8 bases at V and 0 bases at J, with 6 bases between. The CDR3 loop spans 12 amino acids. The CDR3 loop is CATGASTDTQYF. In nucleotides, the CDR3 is TGTGCCACCGGAGCTAGCACAGATACGCAGTATTTT.

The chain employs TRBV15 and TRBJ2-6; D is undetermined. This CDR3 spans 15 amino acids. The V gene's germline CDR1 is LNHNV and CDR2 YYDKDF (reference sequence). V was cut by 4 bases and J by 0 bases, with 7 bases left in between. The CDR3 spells CATSTALSGANVLTF. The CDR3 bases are TGTGCCACCAGCACCGCTCTCTCTGGGGCCAACGTCCTGACTTTC.

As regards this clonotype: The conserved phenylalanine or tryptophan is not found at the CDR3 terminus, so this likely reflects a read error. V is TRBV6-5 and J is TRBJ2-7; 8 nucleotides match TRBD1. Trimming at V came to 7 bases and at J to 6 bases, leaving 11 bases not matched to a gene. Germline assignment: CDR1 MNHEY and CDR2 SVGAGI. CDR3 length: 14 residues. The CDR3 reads CASNQVRGRCEQYS. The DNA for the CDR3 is TGTGCCAGCAACCAGGTCAGGGGGCGCTGCGAGCAGTACTCC.

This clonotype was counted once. CDR3 sequence: CASSLETRVRGNEQFF. The CDR3 DNA reads TGTGCCAGCAGTTTGGAGACCCGGGTTAGGGGCAATGAGCAGTTCTTC. The rearrangement uses TRBV27 and TRBJ2-1; maybe TRBD1 (5 bases). The CDR3 runs to 16 residues. Per germline, CDR1 MNHEY and CDR2 SMNVEV (reference sequence). V was shortened by 3 bases and J by 6 bases, with 18 bases between the two germline ends.

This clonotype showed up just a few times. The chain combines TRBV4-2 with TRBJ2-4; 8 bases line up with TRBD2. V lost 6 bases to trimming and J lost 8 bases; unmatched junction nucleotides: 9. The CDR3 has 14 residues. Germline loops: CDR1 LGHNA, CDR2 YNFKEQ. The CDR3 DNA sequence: TGTGCCAGCAGTTCCACTGCGGGAGGTTACATTCAGTACTTC. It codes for CASSSTAGGYIQYF.

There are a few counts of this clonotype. CDR3 amino acids: CSATLQTSAKNIQYF. In DNA form, the CDR3 reads TGCAGTGCCACCCTGCAAACTTCAGCCAAAAACATTCAGTACTTC. The chain uses TRBV20-1 and TRBJ2-4; D remains ambiguous. The CDR3 has 15 residues. Trimming took off 6 bases at V and 0 bases at J, with 15 bases between the two ends. Germline V CDR1 and CDR2: DFQATT, SNEGSKA (reference sequence).

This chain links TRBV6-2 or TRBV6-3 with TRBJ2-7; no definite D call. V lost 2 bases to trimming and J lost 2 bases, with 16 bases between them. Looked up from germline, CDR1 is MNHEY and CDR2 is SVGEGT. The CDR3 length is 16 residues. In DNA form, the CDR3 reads TGTGCCAGCAGTTACCAAGGCACGGATGCTACCTACGAGCAGTACTTC. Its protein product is CASSYQGTDATYEQYF.

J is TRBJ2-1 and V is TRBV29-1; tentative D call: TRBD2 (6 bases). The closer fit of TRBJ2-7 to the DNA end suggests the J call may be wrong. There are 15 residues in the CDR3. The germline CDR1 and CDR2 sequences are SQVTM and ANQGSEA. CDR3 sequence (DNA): TGCAGCGTTGAAGATCCGTCGGGACTTCACAATGAGCAGTACTTC. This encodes CSVEDPSGLHNEQYF.

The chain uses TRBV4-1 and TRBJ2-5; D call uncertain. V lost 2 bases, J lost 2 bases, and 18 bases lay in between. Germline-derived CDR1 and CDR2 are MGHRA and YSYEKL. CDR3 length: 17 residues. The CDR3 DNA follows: TGCGCCAGCAGCCAATTCCCTCCCGGCACACTACAAGAGACCCAGTACTTC. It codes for CASSQFPPGTLQETQYF.

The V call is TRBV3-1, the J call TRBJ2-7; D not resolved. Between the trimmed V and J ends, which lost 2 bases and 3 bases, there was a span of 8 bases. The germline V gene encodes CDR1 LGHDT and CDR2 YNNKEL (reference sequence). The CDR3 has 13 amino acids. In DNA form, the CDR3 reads TGTGCCAGCAGCCAATACCAGCTCTACGAGCAGTACTTC. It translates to CASSQYQLYEQYF.

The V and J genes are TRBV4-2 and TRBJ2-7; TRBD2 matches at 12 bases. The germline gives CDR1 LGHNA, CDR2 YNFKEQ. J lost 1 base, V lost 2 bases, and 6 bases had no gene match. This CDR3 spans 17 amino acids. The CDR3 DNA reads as TGTGCCAGCAGCCAAACCTACGGGACTAGCGGGTCCTACGAGCAGTACTTC. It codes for CASSQTYGTSGSYEQYF.

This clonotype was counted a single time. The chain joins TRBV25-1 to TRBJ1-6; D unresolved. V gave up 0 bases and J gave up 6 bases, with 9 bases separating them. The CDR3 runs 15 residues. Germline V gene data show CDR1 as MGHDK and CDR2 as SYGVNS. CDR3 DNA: TGTGCCAGCAGTGAATATGGAGGGAGTAATTCACCCCTCCACTTT. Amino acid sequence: CASSEYGGSNSPLHF.

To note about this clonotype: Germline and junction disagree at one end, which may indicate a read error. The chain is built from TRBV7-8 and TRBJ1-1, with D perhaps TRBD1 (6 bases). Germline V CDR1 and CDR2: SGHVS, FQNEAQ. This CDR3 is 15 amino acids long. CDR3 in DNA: TGTGCCAGCAGCTTAGGAGGGGGAGGGAACACTGAAGTTTTCTTT. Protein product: CASSLGGGGNTEVFF.